This TCR beta chain was sequenced for a study of OX40 agonist ivuxolimab in advanced cancers. On the study more broadly: Participants averaged about 60 years of age (range 23 to 79) and were roughly 83% male.

The data were produced by immunoSEQ multiplex PCR, yet TCRdb's version contains in-frame clones alone and is incomplete. The repertoire holds tens of thousands of clones, more than 70% seen once, with approximately 2.1% in the top ten. V shed 3 bases, J shed 5 bases, and the junction held 8 bases outside the gene matches. The CDR3 is 15 residues long. Germline loops: CDR1 SGHRS, CDR2 YFSETQ. Study-wide results and limits: Among expanded peripheral T cells, antigen specificity went undetermined. Certain nonresponders additionally had low normalized T-cell clonal expansion.

With regard to this clone: Its antigen remains unidentified. At the DNA level, this CDR3 is encoded by other sequences in the same sample as well.

Autoimmune disease history or systemic immunosuppression disqualified patients. The genes are TRBV5-1 and TRBJ2-5; TRBD1 matches 9 bases. The receptor was isolated from an adult with an advanced solid tumor such as melanoma, head and neck, liver or kidney cancer. The material sequenced was CD4+ or CD8+ T cells sorted from blood, taken in a trial of the OX40 agonist ivuxolimab. This CDR3 is CASSSGTGTGETQYF. Written as DNA, the CDR3 is TGCGCCAGCAGCTCCGGGACAGGGACAGGGGAGACCCAGTACTTC.